This T cell receptor beta chain was recorded in a study of naive and memory T cell subsets. This CDR3 comprises 13 residues. Trimming left V 4 bases short and J 1 base short, with 8 bases between. Germline values: CDR1 SGHRS, CDR2 YFSETQ. Whole blood, 2.5 to 3 ml, came from adult healthy volunteers. TCR cDNA received a 3' ligated oligonucleotide that carried a UMI. For blood and skin samples, reverse transcription used TCR alpha and beta constant primers. The SP2 primer and nested alpha and beta constant region primers amplified ligated cDNA in four rounds. TCRdb re-derived calls from the 5' RACE reads in MiXCR, one entry per CDR3 protein. The table lists 25,000 to 30,000 distinct CDR3 sequences, under 30% of them singletons. This clonotype was observed a handful of times.

The TCR comes from a female donor in good health. This chain connects TRBV5-1 to TRBJ1-1, with D perhaps TRBD1 (5 bases). As DNA, the CDR3 is TGCGCCAGCAGCGGGGACTGGAACACTGAAGCTTTCTTT. Its protein is CASSGDWNTEAFF.